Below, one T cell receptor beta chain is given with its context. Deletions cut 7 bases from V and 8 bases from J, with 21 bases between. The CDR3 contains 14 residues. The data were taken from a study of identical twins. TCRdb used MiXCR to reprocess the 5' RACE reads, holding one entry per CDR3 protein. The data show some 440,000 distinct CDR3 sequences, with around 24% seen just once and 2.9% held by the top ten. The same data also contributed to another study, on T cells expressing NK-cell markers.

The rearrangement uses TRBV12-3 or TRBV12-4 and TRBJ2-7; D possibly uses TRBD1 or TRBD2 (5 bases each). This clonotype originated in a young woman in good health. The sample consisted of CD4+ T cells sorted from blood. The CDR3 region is CASIPSGRGRKQYF. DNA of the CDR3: TGTGCCAGCATTCCCTCGGGACGGGGCAGGAAGCAGTACTTC.